These 28 T cell receptor beta chains came from one sample sequenced in a study of cytomegalovirus exposure and HLA in healthy donors. 60 Vbeta and 13 Jbeta primers were used in PCR. Sequencing used immunoSEQ multiplex PCR; TCRdb keeps in-frame clones, though not all of them. The sample data list roughly 79,000 clones. Sequencing was carried out using PBMCs. The receptors shown here come from a man under 40 in good health and CMV-seronegative.

The V and J genes are TRBV18 and TRBJ2-7; weak D call: TRBD1 (5 bases). The CDR3 contains 15 residues. CDR1 is KGHSH, CDR2 LQKENI, per germline. V gave up 1 base and J gave up 0 bases, with 10 bases separating them. The CDR3 coding sequence is TGTGCCAGCTCACCACTAGGGGTAGGCTCCTACGAGCAGTACTTC. It codes for CASSPLGVGSYEQYF.

This rearrangement joins TRBV19 to TRBJ2-2, with D perhaps matching TRBD2 (6 bases). Germline V gene sequence: CDR1 LNHDA, CDR2 SQIVND (reference sequence). The CDR3 runs 13 residues. The V end was cut by 8 bases, the J end by 4 bases, with 11 bases between. The CDR3 loop is CASGGLLTGELFF. The CDR3 nucleotides are TGTGCCAGTGGGGGACTCCTCACCGGGGAGCTGTTTTTT. Full variable domain (outside the CDR3, taken from reference TRBV19 and TRBJ2-2): DGGITQSPKYLFRKEGQNVTLSCEQNLNHDAMYWYRQDPGQGLRLIYYSQIVNDFQKGDIAEGYSVSREKKESFPLTVTSAQKNPTAFYLCASGGLLTGELFFGEGSRLTVL.

The chain carries TRBV29-1 and TRBJ1-1, with a possible D match to TRBD1 (5 bases). Germline-derived CDR1 and CDR2 are SQVTM and ANQGSEA. Trimming stripped 4 bases from V and 8 bases from J, with 17 bases between. The CDR3 length is 13 residues. The CDR3 bases are TGCAGCGTTGGGCACATGGCCCCAGGGGAAGCTTTCTTT. Its protein is CSVGHMAPGEAFF.

The genes are TRBV9 and TRBJ2-5, with D maybe TRBD1 (6 bases). The J call is uncertain, as TRBJ2-7 better fits the DNA end. The CDR3 extends over 15 amino acids. Germline CDR1 reads SGDLS; CDR2 reads YYNGEE. Written as DNA, the CDR3 is TGTGCCAGCAGCGTAGACGCAGGGGAATTAGTCGAGCAGTACTTC. Protein product: CASSVDAGELVEQYF.

The chain couples TRBV5-1 to TRBJ1-5; the match to TRBD1 covers 9 bases. CDR1 is SGHRS and CDR2 is YFSETQ in the germline V gene. The CDR3 length is 14 residues. V dropped 2 bases and J dropped 4; count of bases not matched to a gene: 1. CDR3 bases: TGCGCCAGCAGCTTAGGGACAGGGAATCAGCCCCAGCATTTT. Residues: CASSLGTGNQPQHF.

The rearrangement joins TRBV14 to TRBJ1-2, with D hard to call. CDR3 length: 11 amino acids. The germline V gene has CDR1 SGHDN and CDR2 FVKESK. The V and J ends lost 1 base and 7 bases respectively, with 4 bases between them. The CDR3: CASSQGAGYTF. The CDR3 coding sequence is TGTGCCAGCAGCCAAGGAGCTGGCTACACCTTC.

The chain employs TRBV9 and TRBJ2-3, with 14 bases that match TRBD2. The CDR3 totals 16 residues. V dropped 3 bases and J dropped 4; count of bases not matched to a gene: 4. The germline V gene has CDR1 SGDLS and CDR2 YYNGEE. As DNA, the CDR3 is TGTGCCAGCAGCGCCCTGACTAGCGGGGGGGCAGATACGCAGTATTTT. Protein product: CASSALTSGGADTQYF.

V usage is TRBV7-2 and J usage is TRBJ1-2, with no clear D. The CDR3 consists of 14 residues. CDR1 is SGHTA, CDR2 FQGNSA, per germline. Trimming took off 2 bases at V and 1 base at J, with 8 bases between the two ends. This CDR3 reads CASSLRSGNYGYTF. CDR3 DNA sequence: TGTGCCAGCAGCTTACGGTCCGGTAACTATGGCTACACCTTC.

The gene calls are TRBV5-1 and TRBJ2-7; tentatively, D is TRBD2 (6 bases). The CDR3 extends over 14 amino acids. Per germline, CDR1 SGHRS and CDR2 YFSETQ. V was pared by 3 bases and J by 5 bases, with 15 bases between. The CDR3 nucleotides are TGCGCCAGCAGCTCGCGGGACCCGGCTCACGAGCAGTACTTC. The encoded protein is CASSSRDPAHEQYF.

The chain employs TRBV28 and TRBJ1-4; no reliable D call. V was pared by 2 bases and J by 0 bases, with 4 bases between. The CDR3 has 14 amino acids. Germline V gene sequence: CDR1 MDHEN, CDR2 SYDVKM. The CDR3 loop is CASSLLTTNEKLFF. CDR3 DNA: TGTGCCAGCAGTTTACTTACAACTAATGAAAAACTGTTTTTT.

V gene TRBV10-3 combines with J gene TRBJ1-5; a weak D match, TRBD1 (6 bases). Trimming pared 11 bases from V and 3 bases from J, leaving 14 bases between. Germline CDR1 is ENHRY and CDR2 is SYGVKD. CDR3 size: 13 residues. CDR3: CAHARTANQPQHF. CDR3 DNA sequence: TGTGCCCACGCCAGGACAGCCAATCAGCCCCAGCATTTT.

The chain is built from TRBV5-5 and TRBJ2-7; D is possibly TRBD2 (5 bases). The CDR3 is made up of 14 amino acids. With 4 bases removed from V and 4 bases from J, the gap between germline ends came to 15 bases. The germline CDR1 and CDR2 sequences are SGHKS and YYEKEE (reference sequence). The CDR3 region is CASSGLGPTYEQYF. CDR3 nucleotide sequence: TGTGCCAGCAGCGGACTCGGGCCAACATACGAGCAGTACTTC.

The chain uses TRBV2 and TRBJ1-6; tentative D call: TRBD1 (5 bases). CDR3 length: 15 residues. Germline V gives CDR1 SNHLY, CDR2 FYNNEI. V was cut by 6 bases and J by 8 bases, with 17 bases left in between. This CDR3 is CASSLRQGGDSPLHF. The CDR3 DNA is TGTGCCAGCAGCCTCCGGCAGGGAGGTGATTCACCCCTCCACTTT.

V usage is TRBV29-1 and J usage is TRBJ1-1, with D uncertain. Germline loops: CDR1 SQVTM, CDR2 ANQGSEA. The V and J ends lost 5 bases and 1 base respectively, with 8 bases between them. The CDR3 consists of 12 residues. The CDR3 sequence is CSVSAGNTEAFF. The CDR3 DNA is TGCAGCGTTTCGGCAGGGAACACTGAAGCTTTCTTT.

DNA for the CDR3: TGTGCCTGGAGTTTCAGCGTCTCTGGAAACACCATATATTTT. It specifies CAWSFSVSGNTIYF. The chain has TRBV30 and TRBJ1-3, with D hard to call. CDR1 is GTSNPN, CDR2 SVGIG, per germline (reference sequence). Trimming cost V 2 bases and J 0 bases, with 8 bases left between them. The CDR3 loop spans 14 amino acids.

The chain joins TRBV2 to TRBJ1-2, with TRBD1 matching over 7 bases. Unmatched junction bases numbered 8, after V lost 7 bases and J lost 6 bases. Per germline, CDR1 SNHLY and CDR2 FYNNEI. This CDR3 is built from 13 residues. The DNA for the CDR3 is TGTGCCAGCACCTACACAGGGGTCGATGGCTACACCTTC. It yields the protein CASTYTGVDGYTF.

The chain has TRBV4-2 and TRBJ2-3, with 8 bases that match TRBD2. There are 16 residues in the CDR3. Trimming removed 1 base from V and 2 bases from J; junction bases left unmatched: 5. Germline lookup yields CDR1 LGHNA and CDR2 YNFKEQ. The CDR3 loop is CASSQGPAGDTDTQYF. The DNA of the CDR3 is TGTGCCAGCAGCCAAGGCCCAGCGGGAGACACAGATACGCAGTATTTT.

J is TRBJ1-3 and V is TRBV5-1; 8 bases match TRBD1. This CDR3 contains 16 residues. Trimming cost V 5 bases and J 2 bases; bases outside gene matches: 9. Germline-derived CDR1 and CDR2 are SGHRS and YFSETQ. This CDR3 is CASSSQVRGPGNTIYF. CDR3 coding DNA: TGCGCCAGCAGTTCCCAAGTCAGGGGGCCTGGAAACACCATATATTTT.

This chain joins TRBV6-1 and TRBJ2-7; 8 positions agree with TRBD1. The CDR3 is made up of 15 amino acids. CDR1 MNHNS and CDR2 SASEGT come from the germline V gene. Trimming cost V 2 bases and J 5 bases; bases outside gene matches: 8. CDR3 in amino acids: CASSEIQTGANEQYF. The CDR3 DNA follows: TGTGCCAGCAGTGAAATCCAGACAGGGGCTAACGAGCAGTACTTC.

The chain's CDR3 is CARAGGPGNEQFF. DNA for the CDR3: TGTGCCAGAGCGGGAGGGCCGGGGAATGAGCAGTTCTTC. The chain links TRBV5-4 to TRBJ2-1; 10 nucleotides match TRBD2. This CDR3 has 13 amino acids. V shed 8 bases and J 7 bases; nucleotides not matched to a gene: 6. The germline gives CDR1 SGHNT, CDR2 YYREEE (reference sequence).

This chain links TRBV2 with TRBJ2-3; 9 nucleotides line up with TRBD1. Germline V gives CDR1 SNHLY, CDR2 FYNNEI. The CDR3 runs to 14 residues. Trimming cost V 6 bases and J 6 bases; bases outside gene matches: 7. The CDR3 region is CASRDRTGVDTQYF. The CDR3 nucleotides are TGTGCCAGCAGAGACAGGACAGGGGTGGATACGCAGTATTTT. Based on the CDR3 plus reference TRBV2 and TRBJ2-3, the full variable domain is EPEVTQTPSHQVTQMGQEVILRCVPISNHLYFYWYRQILGQKVEFLVSFYNNEISEKSEIFDDQFSVERPDGSNFTLKIRSTKLEDSAMYFCASRDRTGVDTQYFGPGTRLTVL.

V usage is TRBV9 and J usage is TRBJ1-1; D perhaps matches TRBD1 (6 bases). V lost 7 bases, J lost 10 bases, and 20 bases lay in between. Germline V gene sequence: CDR1 SGDLS, CDR2 YYNGEE. The CDR3 has 13 amino acids. This CDR3 reads CASGGGPRTGAFF. The DNA for the CDR3 is TGTGCCAGCGGCGGGGGGCCCCGAACGGGAGCTTTCTTT.

The chain uses TRBV5-4 and TRBJ1-1; a possible D gene is TRBD1 (5 bases). The CDR3 runs 15 residues. Germline V gene sequence: CDR1 SGHNT, CDR2 YYREEE (reference sequence). The V end was cut by 4 bases, the J end by 3 bases, with 16 bases between. The CDR3 spells CASSLSGGGYTEAFF. CDR3 sequence (DNA): TGTGCCAGCAGCCTCTCGGGGGGAGGGTACACTGAAGCTTTCTTT.

The chain employs TRBV5-1 and TRBJ1-1; the D is unclear. This CDR3 is 17 amino acids long. Germline-derived CDR1 and CDR2 are SGHRS and YFSETQ. V was clipped by 4 bases and J by 3 bases, with 22 bases between them. The CDR3 nucleotides are TGCGCCAGCAGCCGTTCATTAGTGGCGGCGGCCGACACTGAAGCTTTCTTT. This gives the protein CASSRSLVAAADTEAFF.

The J gene is TRBJ2-2, the V gene TRBV5-1, with D unclear. This CDR3 contains 14 residues. Trimming removed 6 bases at V and 6 bases at J, with 15 bases between. CDR1 and CDR2 from the germline V gene are SGHRS and YFSETQ. For the CDR3, the DNA is TGCGCCAGCATCGGGTATGAAGGCCCCGGGGAGCTGTTTTTT. Its protein is CASIGYEGPGELFF.

The chain couples TRBV7-2 to TRBJ2-3; D gene ambiguous. This CDR3 is built from 14 residues. Per the germline V gene, CDR1 is SGHTA and CDR2 is FQGNSA. V lost 1 base to trimming and J lost 7 bases, with 12 bases between them. The CDR3 sequence: CASSLGSSLNTQYF. The CDR3 nucleotides are TGTGCCAGCAGCTTAGGGAGTTCCCTTAATACGCAGTATTTT.

The V and J genes are TRBV30 and TRBJ1-5, with D perhaps matching TRBD1 (5 bases). The germline gives CDR1 GTSNPN, CDR2 SVGIG (reference sequence). V lost 3 bases and J lost 3, with 9 bases in between. The CDR3 runs to 13 residues. The CDR3 reads CAWSRVNNQPQHF. Written as DNA, the CDR3 is TGTGCCTGGAGCAGGGTCAACAATCAGCCCCAGCATTTT.

V gene TRBV5-1 combines with J gene TRBJ1-2, with D maybe TRBD1 (5 bases). This CDR3 region has 14 residues. CDR1 and CDR2 (germline): SGHRS, YFSETQ. The V and J ends lost 1 base and 6 bases respectively, with 13 bases between them. CDR3 nucleotide sequence: TGCGCCAGCAGCTTGCCTGGGGAAGGGGATGGCTACACCTTC. This gives the protein CASSLPGEGDGYTF. The full variable domain, completed using reference TRBV5-1 and TRBJ1-2, is KAGVTQTPRYLIKTRGQQVTLSCSPISGHRSVSWYQQTPGQGLQFLFEYFSETQRNKGNFPGRFSGRQFSNSRSEMNVSTLELGDSALYLCASSLPGEGDGYTFGSGTRLTVV.